This T cell receptor (beta chain) came from a study of blood T cell repertoires in COVID-19. The wider study: Spain, Italy and the United States supplied samples that represented acute and convalescent COVID-19.

The data were produced by immunoSEQ multiplex PCR, yet TCRdb's version contains in-frame clones alone and is incomplete. The sample lists some 200,000 clones; more than 75% were seen once. The J segment lost 6 bases and the V segment lost 3 bases, leaving 7 bases of the junction unmatched. The CDR3 has 16 amino acids. In germline, CDR1 is LNHDA, CDR2 SQIVND (reference sequence). This receptor was obtained from a man aged 50 to 60 who had recovered from COVID-19. Material: peripheral blood. The gene calls are TRBV19 and TRBJ2-1, with TRBD2 identical over 11 bases. CDR3 loop: CASSMTLAGESNEQFF. CDR3 DNA sequence: TGTGCCAGTAGTATGACACTAGCGGGAGAATCCAATGAGCAGTTCTTC. The variable domain in full, completed from reference TRBV19 and TRBJ2-1, reads DGGITQSPKYLFRKEGQNVTLSCEQNLNHDAMYWYRQDPGQGLRLIYYSQIVNDFQKGDIAEGYSVSREKKESFPLTVTSAQKNPTAFYLCASSMTLAGESNEQFFGPGTRLTVL.